This entry concerns a single T cell receptor (beta chain). There are a few counts of this clonotype. There is no known antigen for this receptor. No base qualities exist here, and no much larger clone lies one base off it. The CDR3 runs 18 amino acids, cysteine and phenylalanine included. The kept DNA is CDR3 alone, 54 bases in frame from the first base. Based on the germline V gene, the CDR1 and CDR2 sequences are SGHDN and FVKESK. The 40 or so donors, aged 6 to 90 years, were systemically healthy Caucasian individuals from Russia. Each donor gave 8 to 10 milliliters of peripheral blood, collected into EDTA-treated Vacutainer tubes. Ficoll-Paque density-gradient centrifugation was used to isolate PBMCs, with at least 7 million per sample. Total RNA was extracted from PBMCs with Trizol reagent, with at least 5 micrograms obtained per sample. For every donor, an aliquot of PBMCs went through flow cytometry to measure the percentages of naive CD45RAhigh/CD27high T cells.

This sample was taken from a study of blood T cells in healthy people across ages (dated by TCRdb to the mid-2010s). As for the study more broadly: In model experiments, template switching captured roughly one uniquely barcoded TCR beta cDNA molecule for every two T cells. The study measured age-related changes in TCR beta repertoire diversity using deep sequencing normalized with unique cDNA molecular identifiers. Four age groups were formed from the donors: young (average about 17 years), middle-aged (approximately 39), aged (approximately 60) and long-lived (about 80). To avoid experimental bias, donors of different ages were randomly spread across the sequencing lanes. The study analyzed two additional independent replicas of 1 million unique cDNA reads from the same blood draw for two donors, one aged 18 to 30 and one aged 80 or older.

The protocol used for the library was 5' RACE. For sequencing, an Illumina HiSeq 2500 was employed. A second 7 to 11 cycle PCR used a sample-barcoded 5' primer and a J-beta primer mix. A unique molecular identifier was introduced onto each TCR beta cDNA molecule by a template-switch 5' adaptor carrying 12 random nucleotides. Each sample yielded at least 2.5 million CDR3-containing paired-end reads. The Mint cDNA synthesis kit, primed by a TRBC-specific oligonucleotide, was used to synthesize first-strand cDNA from all RNA. All cDNA was treated with uracil-DNA glycosylase and then went through a first 18-cycle PCR with the universal primers M1SS and BC2_uni_R. In the authors' own workflow: For normalization, 1 million high-quality reads, each with a distinct molecular identifier, were randomly selected from each sample. Instead of being binned into consensus sequences, reads with shared molecular identifiers were discarded. CDR3 identification, clonotype clustering and error correction used MiTCR with a Q25 quality threshold and the strictest error-elimination algorithm. A nonparametric unseen species model with Euler transformation was used to estimate lower-bound total TCR beta diversity. The raw public reads went through TCRdb reprocessing: fastp at Q25, MiXCR clone calling, in-frame beta chains kept. Rows matching on CDR3 protein sequence are summarized as one entry with the most common DNA and genes. These V and J calls are TCRdb output, not the study's own analysis. This sample holds around 1,500,000 distinct CDR3 sequences; under 30% were observed only once. 7% to 9% of the sample goes to the ten largest clones.

Broad study findings and their caveats: Since profiling was done on bulk unsorted PBMCs, naive and antigen-experienced compartments could not be conclusively compared. The CMV infection status of donors was not known, potentially confounding age-related changes in expanded clonotypes. A strong correlation was found between observed TCR beta diversity and the percentage of naive T cells measured by flow cytometry. As age increased, observed TCR beta diversity per million T cells dropped in a roughly linear way, and a significant reduction was already evident by age about 40. Estimates of total diversity from one million sequenced T cells were regarded as lower bounds and underestimates. Compared with the aged group, more naive CD4+ T cells, fewer expanded clones and increased TCR diversity were shown by the long-lived group, suggesting age selection.

The rearranged segments are TRBV14 and TRBJ2-4, with TRBD2 matching 10 junction bases. The J call may not be correct, given that the DNA end is closer to TRBJ2-7. This clonotype was sampled from a woman in her 30s in good health. The sample was blood. The CDR3 reads as follows: CASSQDSDSGRFYYEQYF. The sequenced DNA: TGTGCCAGCAGCCAAGATTCTGATAGCGGGAGGTTCTACTACGAGCAGTACTTC.